A selection of T cell receptor beta chains follows, all from one sample in a study of beta chain features in type 1 diabetes. Sequencing was performed with immunoSEQ multiplex PCR; in TCRdb, only in-frame clones are kept and a portion is missing. The sample yields around 450,000 clones, 11% seen once. The sequencing sample was made of naive CD4+ T cells from blood. These receptors all come from a woman aged 18-30 years in good health. CDR3s include the opening cysteine and the closing phenylalanine or tryptophan. Each record gives: D gene, J gene, V gene, clone size, CDR3 DNA, CDR3 protein. D genes are given only for firm matches. Clone size is shown for a subset of rows, as once, few, many or a class of expanded clone.

>TRBD2|TRBJ2-3|TRBV11-3|few
TGTGCCAGCAGCTCCTGGCGTGGCGGGAGGGCAGATACGCAGTATTTT
CASSSWRGGRADTQYF
>TRBD1|TRBJ1-4|TRBV14|NA
TGTGCCAGCAGCACCTTACCGGGACAGGGAAATGAAAAACTGTTTTTT
CASSTLPGQGNEKLFF
>NA|TRBJ2-1|TRBV29-1|many
TGCAGCGTTGTTGGGGCGGTGCGGACAATGATGCAGTTCTTC
CSVVGAVRTMMQFF
>NA|TRBJ1-5|TRBV15|few
TGTGCCACCAGCCTCAGGGCAGGTAGCAATCAGCCCCAGCATTTT
CATSLRAGSNQPQHF
>TRBD1|TRBJ2-7|TRBV30|NA
TGTGCCTGGAGTGCGACAGGGACCTACGAGCAGTACTTC
CAWSATGTYEQYF
>NA|TRBJ2-6|TRBV9|NA
TGTGCCAGCAGCGTAGATTTACGCTCTGGGGCCAACGTCCTGACTTTC
CASSVDLRSGANVLTF
>NA|TRBJ2-7|TRBV5-6|few
TGTGCCAGCAGCTTGCAGTACGAGCAGTACTTC
CASSLQYEQYF
>NA|TRBJ1-1|TRBV10-3|NA
TGTGCCATCAGTGAGTCCCCAGGGACCACTGAAGCTTTCTTT
CAISESPGTTEAFF
>NA|TRBJ2-3|TRBV29-1|many
TGCAGCGTTCATCTCAGACTAGCAGATACGCAGTATTTT
CSVHLRLADTQYF
>NA|TRBJ1-1|TRBV14|NA
TGTGCCAGCAGCCAAGACAGGGTTACTGAAGCTTTCTTT
CASSQDRVTEAFF
>NA|TRBJ1-5|TRBV19|NA
TGTGCCAGTAGTATAGTTGGGGGCGATCAGCCCCAGCATTTT
CASSIVGGDQPQHF
>NA|TRBJ1-1|TRBV9|few
TGTGCCAGCAGGAGGGTGACTGAAGCTTTCTTT
CASRRVTEAFF
>NA|TRBJ2-1|TRBV20-1|NA
TGCAGTTGGGCTAACTACAATGAGCAGTTCTTC
CSWANYNEQFF
>NA|TRBJ2-1|TRBV7-2|few
TGTGCCAGCAGCTCGAGGAGAATCCCTAATGAGCAGTTCTTC
CASSSRRIPNEQFF
>NA|TRBJ2-4|TRBV27|NA
TGTGCCAGCAGTCTGGGACATGGTGTAGCCAAAAACATTCAGTACTTC
CASSLGHGVAKNIQYF
>NA|TRBJ2-2|TRBV7-3|few
TGTGCCAGCAGCCCCGGGGCAGAGAAAAACACCGGGGAGCTGTTTTTT
CASSPGAEKNTGELFF
>TRBD1|TRBJ2-1|TRBV14|many
TGTGCCAGCAGCCTGTGGGACAGGGTCGACAATGAGCAGTTCTTC
CASSLWDRVDNEQFF
>NA|TRBJ2-2|TRBV4-2|few
TGTGCCAGCAGCCAAGACGGGACAACGAACACCGGGGAGCTGTTTTTT
CASSQDGTTNTGELFF
>NA|TRBJ1-6|TRBV7-9|few
TGTGCCAGCAGCTTAACGACCATGGATTCACCCCTCCACTTT
CASSLTTMDSPLHF
>NA|TRBJ1-1|TRBV20-1|few
TGCAGTGCTAGGGGGGGTTACGTAGCTTTCTTT
CSARGGYVAFF
>NA|TRBJ1-4|TRBV4-2|NA
TGTGCCAGCAGCCCGGAGGTACAGGCTCATAATGAAAAACTGTTTTTT
CASSPEVQAHNEKLFF
>TRBD2|TRBJ2-5|TRBV7-2|NA
TGTGCCAGCATACTAGCGGGAGCGTTCCAAGAGACCCAGTACTTC
CASILAGAFQETQYF
>NA|TRBJ2-7|TRBV5-1|NA
TGCGCCAGCAGCTTGGGGGACGGCCTTAGGGCAGGCGAGCAGTACTTC
CASSLGDGLRAGEQYF